These 30 T cell receptor beta chains originate from one sample sequenced in a study of blood T cell repertoires in COVID-19. Only in-frame clones appear in the TCRdb table, and some are missing; sequencing was by immunoSEQ multiplex PCR. The sample consists of about 180,000 clones, roughly 78% of them appearing once. Sequenced sample: peripheral blood. The receptor set was obtained from a man in his sixties or seventies with active or convalescent COVID-19.

The chain combines TRBV3-1 (or the pseudogene TRBV3-2) with TRBJ2-5; 9 positions agree with TRBD1. The ends lost 4 bases at V and 5 bases at J; junction bases unmatched: 14. The CDR3 runs 17 residues. Per germline, CDR1 LGHDT and CDR2 YNNKEL (reference sequence). The DNA of the CDR3 is TGTGCCAGCAGCCCGGCTCCCGGGACAGGGAGTCGGGAGACCCAGTACTTC. Amino acid sequence: CASSPAPGTGSRETQYF.

The chain employs TRBV11-2 and TRBJ2-5; 7 nucleotides agree with TRBD2. The trim removed 4 bases at V and 5 bases at J, leaving 10 bases unmatched. Per the germline V gene, CDR1 is SGHAT and CDR2 is FQNNGV. CDR3 length equals 15 residues. CDR3 amino acids: CASSSLHLGGETQYF. CDR3 nucleotide sequence: TGTGCCAGCAGCTCCTTACACCTCGGGGGGGAGACCCAGTACTTC.

V usage is TRBV5-1 and J usage is TRBJ2-7, with D possibly matching TRBD1 (6 bases). In germline, CDR1 is SGHRS, CDR2 YFSETQ. The V and J ends lost 5 bases and 1 base respectively, with 16 bases between them. There are 15 residues in the CDR3. CDR3 region: CASRSTTGPSYEQYF. Written as DNA, the CDR3 is TGCGCCAGCAGATCTACGACAGGTCCTTCCTACGAGCAGTACTTC.

The CDR3 bases are TGTGCCTGGAGGGACAACTACGAGCAGTACTTC. It yields the protein CAWRDNYEQYF. The chain joins TRBV30 to TRBJ2-7; D may be TRBD1 (5 bases). The germline gives CDR1 GTSNPN, CDR2 SVGIG (reference sequence). The length of the CDR3 is 11 residues. V lost 3 bases to trimming and J lost 3 bases, with 6 bases between them. The entire variable domain, with the rest obtained from reference TRBV30 and TRBJ2-7, is as follows: SQTIHQWPATLVQPVGSPLSLECTVEGTSNPNLYWYRQAAGRGLQLLFYSVGIGQISSEVPQNLSASRPQDRQFILSSKKLLLSDSGFYLCAWRDNYEQYFGPGTRLTVT.

This clone was counted only a few times. Other nucleotide sequences in the sample specify the same CDR3. The genes are TRBV7-9 and TRBJ2-5, with D tentatively TRBD2 (5 bases). The CDR3 has 13 amino acids. Trimming removed 3 bases at V and 4 bases at J, with 9 bases between. In germline, CDR1 is SEHNR, CDR2 FQNEAQ (reference sequence). As DNA, the CDR3 is TGTGCCAGCAGCTTTTCGGCGGGAGAGACCCAGTACTTC. This codes for CASSFSAGETQYF.

The genes are TRBV19 and TRBJ2-2, with a tentative D call TRBD2 (6 bases). Germline V gene data show CDR1 as LNHDA and CDR2 as SQIVND (reference sequence). The germline V and J ends were trimmed by 6 bases and 2 bases, with 10 bases remaining between them. CDR3 length equals 14 residues. The CDR3 nucleotides are TGTGCCAGTAGACCTAGCGCCAACACCGGGGAGCTGTTTTTT. It codes for CASRPSANTGELFF.

The V call is TRBV6-5, the J call TRBJ2-7; the D is unclear. Germline V gene sequence: CDR1 MNHEY, CDR2 SVGAGI. The germline V and J ends were trimmed by 8 bases and 4 bases, with 15 bases remaining between them. The CDR3 spans 13 residues. CDR3 amino acids: CASQRSGSYEQYF. The DNA of the CDR3 is TGTGCCAGCCAACGGAGTGGCAGTTACGAGCAGTACTTC.

J is TRBJ1-1 and V is TRBV28, with 10 bases lining up with TRBD1. Germline CDR1 is MDHEN and CDR2 is SYDVKM. V trimming: 2 bases; J trimming: 3 bases; junction bases outside the gene matches: 3. CDR3 length: 15 amino acids. CDR3 residues: CASSLHGTGDTEAFF. CDR3 coding DNA: TGTGCCAGCAGTTTACACGGGACAGGGGACACTGAAGCTTTCTTT.

This clone turned up a few times. V and J are TRBV5-1 and TRBJ2-7; 8 nucleotides align to TRBD2. The CDR3 sequence is 17 residues long. The trim removed 1 base at V and 2 bases at J, leaving 11 bases unmatched. Per germline, CDR1 SGHRS and CDR2 YFSETQ. This CDR3 reads CASSLMAGGGEAYEQYF. The CDR3 DNA sequence: TGCGCCAGCAGCTTGATGGCGGGGGGAGGGGAAGCCTACGAGCAGTACTTC.

The chain recombines TRBV27 with TRBJ2-2, with D unclear. CDR3 length: 13 amino acids. Germline CDR1 reads MNHEY; CDR2 reads SMNVEV (reference sequence). The V and J ends lost 4 bases and 3 bases respectively, with 6 bases between them. DNA of the CDR3: TGTGCCAGCAGTTATCGGGACACCGGGGAGCTGTTTTTT. This encodes CASSYRDTGELFF.

The CDR3 bases are TGTGCCAGCAGTTCGCCCGGGTCGGGAGAGGGGCATCAGCCCCAGCATTTT. Its translation: CASSSPGSGEGHQPQHF. The rearrangement uses TRBV28 and TRBJ1-5, with TRBD1 as a possible D gene (5 bases). The germline CDR1 and CDR2 sequences are MDHEN and SYDVKM. CDR3 length equals 17 residues. Trimming pared 4 bases from V and 5 bases from J, leaving 21 bases between.

The chain recombines TRBV13 with TRBJ2-2; 10 bases match TRBD2. Per the germline V gene, CDR1 is PRHDT and CDR2 is FYEKMQ (reference sequence). The V segment lost 3 bases and the J segment 2 bases; nucleotides outside the gene matches: 15. The CDR3 consists of 20 residues. CDR3 sequence: CASSLGFGSGGTGNTGELFF. The CDR3 DNA reads as TGTGCCAGCAGCTTGGGGTTCGGTAGCGGGGGGACCGGAAACACCGGGGAGCTGTTTTTT.

The chain links TRBV5-1 to TRBJ2-7, with TRBD2 matching 9 bases. Trimming removed 0 bases from V and 5 bases from J; junction bases left unmatched: 9. CDR1 is SGHRS, CDR2 YFSETQ, per germline. This CDR3 has 16 amino acids. CDR3 region: CASSLGLAGVSHEQYF. CDR3 nucleotide sequence: TGCGCCAGCAGCTTGGGATTAGCGGGAGTATCCCACGAGCAGTACTTC. Based on the CDR3 plus reference TRBV5-1 and TRBJ2-7, the full variable domain is KAGVTQTPRYLIKTRGQQVTLSCSPISGHRSVSWYQQTPGQGLQFLFEYFSETQRNKGNFPGRFSGRQFSNSRSEMNVSTLELGDSALYLCASSLGLAGVSHEQYFGPGTRLTVT.

This clone was detected once. The chain carries TRBV11-2 and TRBJ1-6; 10 nucleotides match TRBD1. V dropped 3 bases and J dropped 6; count of bases not matched to a gene: 5. The germline V gene encodes CDR1 SGHAT and CDR2 FQNNGV. This CDR3 region has 16 residues. The CDR3 coding sequence is TGTGCCAGCAGCTTCCGGGACAGGGGACTTAATTCACCCCTCCACTTT. It encodes CASSFRDRGLNSPLHF.

The chain couples TRBV5-6 to TRBJ1-1; tentative D call: TRBD1 (5 bases). CDR3 length equals 15 residues. CDR1 and CDR2 from the germline V gene are SGHDT and YYEEEE. Trimming removed 4 bases from V and 1 base from J, with 14 bases in between. CDR3 loop: CASSPDGGGNTEAFF. CDR3 in DNA: TGTGCCAGCAGCCCCGATGGCGGGGGGAACACTGAAGCTTTCTTT.

This chain connects TRBV5-1 to TRBJ1-3; D is ambiguous. CDR1 and CDR2 from the germline V gene are SGHRS and YFSETQ. The CDR3 runs to 15 residues. The germline V and J ends were trimmed by 0 bases and 4 bases, with 11 bases remaining between them. This CDR3 reads CASSLDFRKGNTIYF. The CDR3 nucleotides are TGCGCCAGCAGCTTGGATTTCAGAAAAGGAAACACCATATATTTT.

A note on this clone: Germline and junction disagree at one end, which may indicate a read error. Other DNA sequences in this specimen translate into the identical CDR3. The CDR3 loop reads CASSLLGGLESYNEQFF. In DNA, the CDR3 is TGTGCCAGCAGTTTGTTAGGCGGGTTAGAGTCCTACAATGAGCAATTCTTC. The rearrangement uses TRBV28 and TRBJ2-1, with D perhaps matching TRBD2 (5 bases). Germline CDR1 is MDHEN and CDR2 is SYDVKM. CDR3 length: 17 amino acids.

This clone appeared a few times. The rearrangement links TRBV27 to TRBJ1-5; no definite D call. The germline V gene has CDR1 MNHEY and CDR2 SMNVEV (reference sequence). The CDR3 contains 12 residues. V dropped 4 bases and J dropped 4 bases, with 5 bases sitting between them. The CDR3: CASSSQNQPQHF. The CDR3 DNA reads as TGTGCCAGCAGTTCCCAAAATCAGCCCCAGCATTTT.

The table lists this clone with a count of one. The rearrangement uses TRBV18 and TRBJ1-3; D is undetermined. Germline CDR1 reads KGHSH; CDR2 reads LQKENI. The V and J ends lost 6 bases and 2 bases respectively, with 20 bases between them. This CDR3 contains 17 residues. The CDR3 here is CASSPREGRFAGNTIYF. CDR3 nucleotides: TGTGCCAGCTCCCCTCGTGAGGGCCGTTTTGCTGGAAACACCATATATTTT.

The V gene is TRBV21-1, the J gene TRBJ2-2; TRBD1, the table's D call, lacks a check against the DNA. TRBV21-1 is a pseudogene locus. CDR3 length: 13 residues. CDR3 nucleotide sequence: TGTGCCACCGCAGGCCGGTACACCGGGGAGCTGTTTTTT. This encodes CATAGRYTGELFF.

The chain couples TRBV18 to TRBJ1-1; D is undetermined. Trimming left V 0 bases short and J 0 bases short, with 8 bases between. Germline lookup yields CDR1 KGHSH and CDR2 LQKENI. The CDR3 is made up of 15 amino acids. The chain's CDR3 is CASSPPGKLNTEAFF. The CDR3 DNA sequence: TGTGCCAGCTCACCACCTGGCAAACTGAACACTGAAGCTTTCTTT.

The genes are TRBV29-1 and TRBJ1-1, with 10 bases identical to TRBD1. The trim removed 7 bases at V and 2 bases at J, leaving 1 base unmatched. CDR1 is SQVTM, CDR2 ANQGSEA, per germline. The CDR3 consists of 12 residues. The CDR3 protein is CSGDRGNTEAFF. Written as DNA, the CDR3 is TGCAGCGGGGACAGGGGAAACACTGAAGCTTTCTTT.

The chain combines TRBV7-2 with TRBJ1-5; D unresolved. Germline V gene sequence: CDR1 SGHTA, CDR2 FQGNSA. Trimming shortened V by 5 bases and J by 1 base, and 12 bases separated the two germline ends. The CDR3 has 15 residues. The CDR3 DNA reads TGTGCCAGCAGCCCCGGGGTGTGGAGCAATCAGCCCCAGCATTTT. Protein: CASSPGVWSNQPQHF.

This chain connects TRBV3-1 (or the pseudogene TRBV3-2) to TRBJ2-1; 11 bases agree with TRBD2. V lost 1 base and J lost 3; bases outside the gene matches: 2. CDR3 length: 16 residues. Germline CDR1 LGHDT, CDR2 YNNKEL (reference sequence). CDR3 nucleotide sequence: TGTGCCAGCAGCCAAGGGACTAGCGGGTACTACAATGAGCAGTTCTTC. It yields the protein CASSQGTSGYYNEQFF.

V is TRBV2 and J is TRBJ2-7; TRBD1 matches 7 bases. From germline, CDR1 is SNHLY and CDR2 FYNNEI. V lost 4 bases to trimming and J lost 2 bases; unmatched junction nucleotides: 2. This CDR3 has 13 amino acids. The CDR3 reads CASSGTGAYEQYF. As DNA, the CDR3 is TGTGCCAGCAGTGGCACAGGGGCCTACGAGCAGTACTTC.

This rearrangement joins TRBV18 to TRBJ2-5; no clear D gene. Trimming took 0 bases from V and 4 from J, leaving 9 bases between them. Germline-derived CDR1 and CDR2 are KGHSH and LQKENI. CDR3 length: 14 residues. CDR3 nucleotides: TGTGCCAGCTCACCACCCGGTGTGCCAGAGACCCAGTACTTC. Its translation: CASSPPGVPETQYF.

The chain has TRBV9 and TRBJ1-3; the D is unclear. Germline values: CDR1 SGDLS, CDR2 YYNGEE. The germline V and J ends were trimmed by 4 bases and 0 bases, with 14 bases remaining between them. This CDR3 comprises 16 residues. The chain's CDR3 is CASSPTYSFSGNTIYF. In nucleotides, the CDR3 is TGTGCCAGCAGCCCTACGTACAGCTTCTCTGGAAACACCATATATTTT.

V usage is TRBV19 and J usage is TRBJ1-1; D gene unclear. Between the trimmed V and J ends, which lost 3 bases and 1 base, there was a span of 6 bases. Germline assignment: CDR1 LNHDA and CDR2 SQIVND (reference sequence). The CDR3 sequence is 13 residues long. The CDR3 sequence is CASSMSENTEAFF. The CDR3 DNA is TGTGCCAGTAGTATGTCAGAGAACACTGAAGCTTTCTTT.

This rearrangement joins TRBV18 to TRBJ2-3, with D perhaps TRBD2 (6 bases). The CDR3 consists of 14 residues. V was shortened by 2 bases and J by 4 bases, with 10 bases between the two germline ends. Germline V gives CDR1 KGHSH, CDR2 LQKENI. CDR3 in amino acids: CASSPGGKPDTQYF. The CDR3 bases are TGTGCCAGCTCACCAGGGGGGAAACCAGATACGCAGTATTTT. The entire variable domain, with the rest obtained from reference TRBV18 and TRBJ2-3, is as follows: NAGVMQNPRHLVRRRGQEARLRCSPMKGHSHVYWYRQLPEEGLKFMVYLQKENIIDESGMPKERFSAEFPKEGPSILRIQQVVRGDSAAYFCASSPGGKPDTQYFGPGTRLTVL.

The chain is built from TRBV29-1 and TRBJ1-5; possibly TRBD1 for D (5 bases). The V and J ends lost 7 bases and 0 bases respectively, with 10 bases between them. This CDR3 is 13 amino acids long. From germline, CDR1 is SQVTM and CDR2 ANQGSEA. The CDR3 spells CSAQGDSNQPQHF. The DNA of the CDR3 is TGCAGCGCCCAAGGGGATAGCAATCAGCCCCAGCATTTT.